This T cell receptor beta chain stems from a study of Graves' ophthalmopathy and Graves' hyperthyroidism. Germline loops: CDR1 SGHVS, CDR2 FNYEAQ. V gave up 1 base and J gave up 7 bases, with 11 bases separating them. This CDR3 has 14 residues. Concerning this clonotype: What it binds is not known.

Overall study results and limits: Most thyroid clonotypes with frequency above 0.001 were detected in blood too.

No donor had other autoimmune disease, uncontrolled infection, pregnancy or lactation. RNA transcripts were the template, and TCR beta CDR3 regions were amplified from them. RT-PCR in the first round used HTBI primers; a second-round multiplex PCR followed. TCRdb analysed the multiplex PCR reads with MiXCR anew, one entry per CDR3 protein. This sample has about 660,000 distinct CDR3 sequences; over 40% occur once, and the top ten carry 3.3%. The sequenced sample was peripheral blood. This rearrangement joins TRBV7-6 to TRBJ1-5; tentatively, D is TRBD1 (5 bases). This receptor was obtained from an adult man with Graves' ophthalmopathy. The CDR3 reads CASSLEPGVQPQHF. For the CDR3, the DNA is TGTGCCAGCAGCTTAGAACCGGGGGTGCAGCCCCAGCATTTT. Looking up the rest from reference TRBV7-6 and TRBJ1-5 gives the full variable domain: GAGVSQSPRYKVTKRGQDVALRCDPISGHVSLYWYRQALGQGPEFLTYFNYEAQQDKSGLPNDRFSAERPEGSISTLTIQRTEQRDSAMYRCASSLEPGVQPQHFGDGTRLSIL.